This T cell receptor beta chain appears in the sequencing data of a study of blood T cell repertoires in COVID-19. Background on the study: Samples representing acute and convalescent COVID-19 were sourced from the United States, Italy and Spain. T cells, B-cell-depleted T cells, or PBMCs provided the cDNA or gDNA that served as material.

Authors' analysis steps: It was from reference gene primer amplification that nucleated cell counts were estimated. Clones were sequenced by immunoSEQ multiplex PCR, and TCRdb holds only the in-frame ones, with some missing. V, J and clone size are taken as reported in that table, and D and trimming were inferred from the DNA itself. This sample has about 25,000 clones; 88% occur once, and the top ten carry about 20%. CDR3 length: 15 residues. The trim removed 4 bases at V and 5 bases at J, leaving 8 bases unmatched. Germline CDR1 and CDR2: SGHRS and YFSETQ. The rearrangement links TRBV5-1 to TRBJ2-1; 8 bases fit TRBD1. The sequence was obtained from a man aged 70-80 years in a cohort sampled during active COVID-19. Sample: peripheral blood. CDR3 in DNA: TGCGCCAGCAGCCCCCGGGACAGGTCTAACAATGAGCAGTTCTTC. It specifies CASSPRDRSNNEQFF.